This paragraph reports one T cell receptor beta chain. What it binds is not known. The trim removed 0 bases at V and 5 bases at J, leaving 12 bases unmatched. CDR1 and CDR2 from the germline V gene are LGHDT and YNNKEL (reference sequence). This CDR3 is 18 amino acids long. Generated by immunoSEQ multiplex PCR, the TCRdb table keeps only in-frame clones and is missing some. Among some 140,000 clones listed, roughly 90% were seen once. This record comes from a study of T cell responses to AZD1222 COVID-19 vaccine. Study observations and caveats: A mostly white British donor set with more females was recruited, and clonal diversity was possibly underestimated. Seropositive at baseline were only 5 to 7 AZD1222 recipients.

This clonotype originated in an adult in good health. Sequences were derived from peripheral blood, sampled on day 0 of AZD1222 vaccination. The chain joins TRBV3-1 (or the pseudogene TRBV3-2) to TRBJ2-1; TRBD2 matches 8 bases. The CDR3 coding sequence is TGTGCCAGCAGCCAAGAATGGGCTAGCGGGTGGGGGAACAATGAGCAGTTCTTC. Encoded protein: CASSQEWASGWGNNEQFF.